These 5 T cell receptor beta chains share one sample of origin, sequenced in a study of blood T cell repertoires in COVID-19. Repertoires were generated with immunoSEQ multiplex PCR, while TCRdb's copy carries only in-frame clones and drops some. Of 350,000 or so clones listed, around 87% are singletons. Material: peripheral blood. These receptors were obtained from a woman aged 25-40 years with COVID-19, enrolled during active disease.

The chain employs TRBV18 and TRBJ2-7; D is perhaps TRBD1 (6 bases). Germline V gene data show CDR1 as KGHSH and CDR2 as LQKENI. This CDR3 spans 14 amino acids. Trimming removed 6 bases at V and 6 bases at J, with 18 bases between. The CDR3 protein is CASSPSGLGAEQYF. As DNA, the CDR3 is TGTGCCAGCTCCCCAAGCGGTCTGGGGGCCGAGCAGTACTTC.

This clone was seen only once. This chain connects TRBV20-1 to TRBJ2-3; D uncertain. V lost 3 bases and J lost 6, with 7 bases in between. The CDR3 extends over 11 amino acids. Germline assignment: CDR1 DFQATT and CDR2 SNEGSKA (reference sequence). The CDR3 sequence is CSARFSDTQYF. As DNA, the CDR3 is TGCAGTGCTAGGTTCTCGGATACGCAGTATTTT.

The CDR3 spells CASSILTSGRNGEQFF. CDR3 nucleotides: TGTGCCAGCAGTATCTTAACTAGCGGGAGAAATGGTGAGCAGTTCTTC. The J gene is TRBJ2-1, the V gene TRBV27, with 11 nucleotides matching TRBD2. CDR1 MNHEY and CDR2 SMNVEV come from the germline V gene (reference sequence). The J segment lost 9 bases and the V segment lost 5 bases, leaving 12 bases of the junction unmatched. The CDR3 extends over 16 amino acids.

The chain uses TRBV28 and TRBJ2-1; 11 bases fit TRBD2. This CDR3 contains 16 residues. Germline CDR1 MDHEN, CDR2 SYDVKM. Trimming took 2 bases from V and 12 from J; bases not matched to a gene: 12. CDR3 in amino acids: CASSLKLAGAVWGQFF. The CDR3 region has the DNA TGTGCCAGCAGTTTAAAACTAGCGGGAGCTGTCTGGGGGCAGTTCTTC.

Here the CDR3 reads CASSMVAGSYNEQFF. CDR3 bases: TGTGCCAGTAGTATGGTAGCGGGGTCCTACAATGAGCAGTTCTTC. This sequence joins TRBV19 and TRBJ2-1, with 8 bases aligning to TRBD2. Looked up from germline, CDR1 is LNHDA and CDR2 is SQIVND (reference sequence). The CDR3 runs 15 residues. The V gene end was trimmed by 3 bases and the J gene end by 1 base; junction bases not matched to a gene: 2.